The present T cell receptor beta chain was sequenced within a study of cytotoxic CD8 clonotypes in ibrutinib-treated CLL. Whole-study findings and limits: Public clonotypes, rarely seen, contracted or held steady on treatment. Higher circulating CD8+ T-cell counts strongly accompanied higher baseline clonality, above age-matched healthy donors.

Details on this clone: The target antigen is unknown.

Looked up from germline, CDR1 is SNHLY and CDR2 is FYNNEI. The trim removed 5 bases at V and 5 bases at J, leaving 12 bases unmatched. There are 17 residues in the CDR3. Target depth was 1 in 200,000 to 1 in 1 million T cells, about 10x per clonotype. Clones were sequenced by immunoSEQ multiplex PCR, and TCRdb holds only the in-frame ones, with some missing. The sample yields tens of thousands of clones, about half seen once. The source of this sequence is a human donor with chronic lymphocytic leukemia. The chain couples TRBV2 to TRBJ2-5; 12 bases match TRBD2. This material consisted of PBMCs, taken before ibrutinib treatment. The CDR3 protein is CASSLQGLAGSSETQYF. DNA for the CDR3: TGTGCCAGCAGTCTCCAAGGACTAGCGGGGAGTAGTGAGACCCAGTACTTC.